A few counts support the clone carrying this TCR beta chain. The antigen is unknown. CDR1 SGHRS and CDR2 YFSETQ come from the germline V gene. CDR3 length: 15 residues. The V and J ends lost 4 bases and 4 bases respectively, with 12 bases between them. CD4+ T cells specific for antigen were expanded with viral peptide pools by the ViraFEST assay before sequencing. When roughly eleven days of culture had elapsed, CD4+ T cells were isolated. This individual contracted SARS-CoV-2 between March and December 2020, as verified by PCR. IL-2 at about 9.7 IU/ml and peptides at approximately 9.5 ug/ml were added to cultured PBMC, around 2.2 million per well. These data originate in a study of vaccination effects on CD4 cells after COVID-19. Overall study context: Two doses of either BNT162b2 or mRNA-1273 were given to each participant. Samples were given by two convalescent patients 16 days and one week before vaccination.

Some clones are missing from TCRdb's copy, which holds only in-frame ones; the method was immunoSEQ multiplex PCR. Of 40,000 or so clones detected, approximately 81% appear once; the ten largest clones hold 25% to 30%. Sequenced material: CD4+ T cells from PBMCs cultured with a peptide pool, taken before COVID-19 vaccination. The chain carries TRBV5-1 and TRBJ2-6, with a possible D match to TRBD1 (5 bases). The TCR sequence derives from a human donor who had a prior SARS-CoV-2 infection. The DNA of the CDR3 is TGCGCCAGCAGCCCTCAGGGTGCAGGGGCCAACGTCCTGACTTTC. Translated: CASSPQGAGANVLTF.